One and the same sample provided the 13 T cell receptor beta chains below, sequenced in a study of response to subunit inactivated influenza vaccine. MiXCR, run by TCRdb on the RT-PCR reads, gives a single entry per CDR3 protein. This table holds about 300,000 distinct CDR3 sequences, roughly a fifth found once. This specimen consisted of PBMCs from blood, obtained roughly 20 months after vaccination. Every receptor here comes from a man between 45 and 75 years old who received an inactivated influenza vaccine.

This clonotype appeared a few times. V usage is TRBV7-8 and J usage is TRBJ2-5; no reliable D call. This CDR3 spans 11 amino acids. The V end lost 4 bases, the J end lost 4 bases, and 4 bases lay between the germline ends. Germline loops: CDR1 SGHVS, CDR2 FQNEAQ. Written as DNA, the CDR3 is TGTGCCAGCAGCTATCTAGAGACCCAGTACTTC. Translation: CASSYLETQYF.

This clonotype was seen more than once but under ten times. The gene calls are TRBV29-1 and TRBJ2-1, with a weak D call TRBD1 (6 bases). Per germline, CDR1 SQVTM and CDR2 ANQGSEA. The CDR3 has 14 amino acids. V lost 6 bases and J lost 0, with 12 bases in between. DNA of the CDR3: TGCAGCGTGCAGACAGGAAGCTCCTACAATGAGCAGTTCTTC. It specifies CSVQTGSSYNEQFF.

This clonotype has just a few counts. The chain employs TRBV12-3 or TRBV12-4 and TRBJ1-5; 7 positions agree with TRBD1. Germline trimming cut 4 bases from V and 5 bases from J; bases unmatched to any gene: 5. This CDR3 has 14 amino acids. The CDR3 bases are TGTGCCAGCAGTTCGACAGGGTTGGATCAGCCCCAGCATTTT. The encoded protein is CASSSTGLDQPQHF.

As DNA, the CDR3 is TGTGCCAGCAGTCCACCTCCGGGACTAGCCCTCACCTACGAGCAGTACTTC. This encodes CASSPPPGLALTYEQYF. This chain uses TRBV28 with TRBJ2-7; 9 bases map to TRBD2. V shed 5 bases and J 2 bases; nucleotides not matched to a gene: 13. This CDR3 has 17 residues. CDR1 is MDHEN, CDR2 SYDVKM, per germline.

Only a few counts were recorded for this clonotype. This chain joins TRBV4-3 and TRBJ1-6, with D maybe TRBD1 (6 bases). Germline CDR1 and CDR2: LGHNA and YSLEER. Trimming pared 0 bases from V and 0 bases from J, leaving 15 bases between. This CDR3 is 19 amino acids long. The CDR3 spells CASSQDIGQSSSYNSPLHF. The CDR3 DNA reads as TGCGCCAGCAGCCAAGACATCGGACAGTCGAGCTCCTATAATTCACCCCTCCACTTT.

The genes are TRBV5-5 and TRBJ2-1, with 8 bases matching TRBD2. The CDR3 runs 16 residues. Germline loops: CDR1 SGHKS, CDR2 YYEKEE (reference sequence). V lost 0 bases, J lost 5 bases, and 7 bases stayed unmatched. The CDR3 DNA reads TGTGCCAGCAGCTTGGCCGGGAGGGGGGAAGACAATGAGCAGTTCTTC. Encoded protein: CASSLAGRGEDNEQFF.

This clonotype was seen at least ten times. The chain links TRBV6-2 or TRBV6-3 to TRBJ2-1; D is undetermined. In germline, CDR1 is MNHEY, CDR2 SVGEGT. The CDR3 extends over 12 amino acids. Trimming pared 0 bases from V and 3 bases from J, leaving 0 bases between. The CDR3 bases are TGTGCCAGCAGTTACTCCTACAATGAGCAGTTCTTC. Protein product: CASSYSYNEQFF.

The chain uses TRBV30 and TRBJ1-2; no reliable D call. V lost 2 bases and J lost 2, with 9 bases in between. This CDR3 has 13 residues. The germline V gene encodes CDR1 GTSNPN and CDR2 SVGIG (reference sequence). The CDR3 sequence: CAWSRNRNYGYTF. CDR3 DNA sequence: TGTGCCTGGAGTAGGAACAGAAACTATGGCTACACCTTC.

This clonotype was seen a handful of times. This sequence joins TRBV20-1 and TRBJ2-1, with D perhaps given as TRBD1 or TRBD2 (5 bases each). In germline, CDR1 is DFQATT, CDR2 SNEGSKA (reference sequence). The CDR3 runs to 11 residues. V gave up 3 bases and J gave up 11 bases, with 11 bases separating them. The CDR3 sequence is CSAREADKQFF. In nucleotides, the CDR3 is TGCAGTGCTAGGGAGGCGGACAAGCAGTTCTTC.

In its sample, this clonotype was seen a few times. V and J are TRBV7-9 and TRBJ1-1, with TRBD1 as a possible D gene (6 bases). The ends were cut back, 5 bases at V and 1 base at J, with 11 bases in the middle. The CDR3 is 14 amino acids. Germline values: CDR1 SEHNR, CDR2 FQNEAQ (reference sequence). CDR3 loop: CASSRLQGNTEAFF. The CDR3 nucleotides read TGTGCCAGCAGCCGACTACAGGGGAACACTGAAGCTTTCTTT.

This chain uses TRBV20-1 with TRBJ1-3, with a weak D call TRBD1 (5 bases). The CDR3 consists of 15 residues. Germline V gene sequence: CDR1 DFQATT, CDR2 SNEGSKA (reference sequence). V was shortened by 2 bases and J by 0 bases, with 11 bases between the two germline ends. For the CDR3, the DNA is TGCAGTGCTAGACCCCCCGGGGGCTCTGGAAACACCATATATTTT. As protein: CSARPPGGSGNTIYF.

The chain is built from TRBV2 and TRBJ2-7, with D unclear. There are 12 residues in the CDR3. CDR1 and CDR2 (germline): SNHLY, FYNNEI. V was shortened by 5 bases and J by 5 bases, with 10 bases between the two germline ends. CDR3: CASSSGGDEQYF. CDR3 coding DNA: TGTGCCAGCAGTTCCGGTGGGGACGAGCAGTACTTC.

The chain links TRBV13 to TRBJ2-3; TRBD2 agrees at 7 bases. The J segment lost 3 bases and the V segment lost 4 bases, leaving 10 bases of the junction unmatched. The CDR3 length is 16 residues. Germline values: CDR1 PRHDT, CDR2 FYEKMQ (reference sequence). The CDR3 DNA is TGTGCCAGCAGCTCCGGTCTGGGCGGGAGTACAGATACGCAGTATTTT. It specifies CASSSGLGGSTDTQYF.